What follows describes a single T cell receptor beta chain. Its antigen has not been determined. The sample holds no much larger clone one base away, and base qualities are not on file. Each donor gave one peripheral blood draw, roughly 120 mL on average, collected into heparinised tubes. A BD FACSAria II was used to sort naive, central memory, regulatory and stem cell-like memory CD4+ T cells with a panel that included CD45RO, CCR7, CD25, CD127, CD95 and CD27. All sorted populations exceeded 95% purity. PBMCs were isolated immediately by Lymphoprep density gradient centrifugation and stained directly without culture. So that batch effects would be minimized, each experiment stained and sorted samples in pairs, pairing one healthy donor with one patient. The sample belongs to a study of beta chain features in type 1 diabetes (dated 2018 in TCRdb). In terms of the full investigation: No differences in mean age, gender distribution, total cell number or subset yield were found between patients and healthy donors. A total of 85 million to 110 million sorted cells were examined across all samples, and RNA yield correlated strongly with the number of cells per subset. The study compared TCRB repertoires of sorted circulating CD4+ T cell subsets between recently diagnosed type 1 diabetes patients and matched healthy donors. Regulatory and stem cell-like memory subsets were obtained from only 8 patients and roughly eight healthy donors, while naive and central memory subsets were obtained from all 30 or so donors.

The High Capacity cDNA Reverse Transcription Kit was used to reverse transcribe all of the isolated RNA, meaning that expressed TCRB transcripts were what got sequenced. Naive, central memory and regulatory T cell samples underwent deep immunoSEQ sequencing, averaging approximately 3.3 million total reads per sample. After sorted cells were lysed in RLT buffer, RNA was extracted with DNase-treated RNeasy Micro or Mini kits, with the choice depending on cell number. Each cell subset was processed on its own to prevent cross-contamination, while patient and healthy donor samples were processed together. Using the immunoSEQ multiplex PCR, TCRB sequences were amplified from cDNA into 87-bp fragments spanning the CDR3 region. Sequencing of the amplicons was performed on the Illumina HiSeq platform. In the source study's methods: Synthetic template baselines were used to correct PCR bias computationally, reads within Hamming distance 2 were collapsed together, and singletons that could not be merged were discarded. By aligning reads against IMGT, V, D and J genes, CDR3 length, and insertions or deletions at six rearrangement sites were assigned. Clonotype counts were normalized to sorted cell number within each subset before computing true diversity and Gini coefficients with the tcR R package. The overlap coefficient, calculated on TCRB nucleotide sequences, was used to measure repertoire sharing. Held by TCRdb, this immuneACCESS table contains in-frame sequences only and omits some clones. Under half of the omission traces to an unresolved V gene where checked; the cause of the rest is unknown. D and trimming come from the DNA, and the V and J calls and clone size come from that table. The sample data list 150,000 to 180,000 clones, and about 8.1% of these were observed just once. About 0.6% of the sample belongs to the ten largest clones.

Overall study outcomes, separate from this receptor: Naive, central memory and regulatory TCRB repertoires appeared more similar among patients than among healthy donors. In all four CD4+ subsets, TCRB CDR3 length was moderately but significantly shorter in type 1 diabetes patients. PCR might favor shorter templates, but patient and control samples were amplified and corrected together, so any skew would affect both groups equally. Because cDNA was sequenced instead of genomic DNA, highly expressing activated cells could be over-represented, though the groups showed no difference in activation or CD3 levels. Only small numbers of individuals were included in the HLA sub-analyses, which left unresolved whether HLA type had any influence on TCRB rearrangement. At VDJ recombination sites, patients with type 1 diabetes made fewer insertions and deleted more nucleotides, a pattern implying thymic rearrangement abnormalities.

V is cut back by 5 bases and J by 8 bases, with 9 bases in the junction unmatched. The germline V gene (reference sequence) provides CDR1 GTSNPN and CDR2 SVGIG. Taken from cysteine to phenylalanine, the CDR3 has 14 residues. CDR3 DNA is the only sequence kept; it has 42 bases, read in frame from the first base. Sequenced: central memory CD4+ T cells from blood. This TCR derives from a young man in good health. The chain employs TRBV30 and TRBJ1-2, and TRBD1 matches 12 of the central bases. The nucleotide sequence is TGTGCCTGGCACCGGGACAGGGGGCTAAAAGGCTACACCTTC. Its translation reads: CAWHRDRGLKGYTF.